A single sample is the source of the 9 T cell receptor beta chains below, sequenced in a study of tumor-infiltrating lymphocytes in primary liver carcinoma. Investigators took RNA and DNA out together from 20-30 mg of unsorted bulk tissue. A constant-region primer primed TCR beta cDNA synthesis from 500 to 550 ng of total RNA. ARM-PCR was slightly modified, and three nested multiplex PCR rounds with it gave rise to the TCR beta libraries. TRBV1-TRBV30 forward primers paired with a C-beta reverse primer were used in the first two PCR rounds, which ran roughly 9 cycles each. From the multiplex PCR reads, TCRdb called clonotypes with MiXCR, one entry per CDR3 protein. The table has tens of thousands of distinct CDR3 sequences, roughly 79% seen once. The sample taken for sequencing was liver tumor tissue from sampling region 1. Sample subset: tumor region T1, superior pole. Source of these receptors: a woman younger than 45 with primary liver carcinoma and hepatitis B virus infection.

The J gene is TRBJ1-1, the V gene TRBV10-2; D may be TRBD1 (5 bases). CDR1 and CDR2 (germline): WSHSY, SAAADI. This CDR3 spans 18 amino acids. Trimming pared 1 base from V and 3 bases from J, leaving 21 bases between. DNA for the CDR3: TGCGCCAGCAGTGAGTTTTTCTATTTCAGGGATAAGGACACTGAAGCTTTCTTT. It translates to CASSEFFYFRDKDTEAFF.

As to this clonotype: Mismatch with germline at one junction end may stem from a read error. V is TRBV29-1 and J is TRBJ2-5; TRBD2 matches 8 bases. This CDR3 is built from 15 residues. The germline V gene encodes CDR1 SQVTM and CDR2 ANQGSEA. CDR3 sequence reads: CSVEAGRGVRETHYF. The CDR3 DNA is TGCAGCGTTGAAGCCGGGAGGGGAGTGAGGGAGACCCATTACTTC.

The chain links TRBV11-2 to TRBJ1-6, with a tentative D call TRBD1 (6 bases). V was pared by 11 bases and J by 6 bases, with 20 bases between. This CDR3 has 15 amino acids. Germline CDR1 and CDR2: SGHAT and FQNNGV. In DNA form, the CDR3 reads TGTGCCTGCCCCATCACTCAGGGGAGTAATTCACCCCTCCACTTT. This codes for CACPITQGSNSPLHF.

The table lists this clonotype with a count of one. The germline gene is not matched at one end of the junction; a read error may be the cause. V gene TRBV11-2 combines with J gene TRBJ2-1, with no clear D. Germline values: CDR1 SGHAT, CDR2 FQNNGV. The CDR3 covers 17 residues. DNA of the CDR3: TGTGCCGGCAGCCTTACTAACGTGAGGTTCCCAGGCGATGAGCAGTTCTTC. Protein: CAGSLTNVRFPGDEQFF.

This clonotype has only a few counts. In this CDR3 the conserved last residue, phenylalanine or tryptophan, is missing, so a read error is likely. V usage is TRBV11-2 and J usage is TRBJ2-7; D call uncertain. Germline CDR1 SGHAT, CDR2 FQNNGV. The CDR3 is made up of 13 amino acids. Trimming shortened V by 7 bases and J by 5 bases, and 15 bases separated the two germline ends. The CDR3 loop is CASKIVGNHEQYI. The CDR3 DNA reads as TGTGCCAGCAAGATTGTGGGGAACCACGAGCAGTACATC.

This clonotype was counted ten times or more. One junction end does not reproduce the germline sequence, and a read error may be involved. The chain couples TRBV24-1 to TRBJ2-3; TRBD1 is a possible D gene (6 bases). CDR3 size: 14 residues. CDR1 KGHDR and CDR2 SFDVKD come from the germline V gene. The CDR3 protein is CATSDRDTTGTQYF. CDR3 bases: TGTGCCACCAGTGATCGGGACACCACAGGTACGCAGTATTTT.

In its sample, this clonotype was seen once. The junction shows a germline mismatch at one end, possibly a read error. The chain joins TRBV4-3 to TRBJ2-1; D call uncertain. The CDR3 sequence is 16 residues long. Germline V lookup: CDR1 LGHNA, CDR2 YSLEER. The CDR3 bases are TGCGCCAGCAGCCAAGATAAGGGAAGCTCCTGCAATGAGCAGTTCTTC. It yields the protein CASSQDKGSSCNEQFF.

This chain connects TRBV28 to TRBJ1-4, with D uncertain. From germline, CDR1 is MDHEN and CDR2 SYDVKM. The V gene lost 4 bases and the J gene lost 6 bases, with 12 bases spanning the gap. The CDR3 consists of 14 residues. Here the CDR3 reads CASSYPGRYEKLFF. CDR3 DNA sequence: TGTGCCAGCAGTTACCCGGGCAGGTATGAAAAACTGTTTTTT.

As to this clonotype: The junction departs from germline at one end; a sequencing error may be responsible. CDR3 in DNA: TGTACCATCAGTGAGACCATGGCGGCTAGCGCCTACAGTGAGCAATTCTTC. This gives the protein CTISETMAASAYSEQFF. The chain couples TRBV10-3 to TRBJ2-1; TRBD2 is a possible D gene (6 bases). From germline, CDR1 is ENHRY and CDR2 SYGVKD. The CDR3 has 17 residues.